The present entry profiles one T cell receptor beta chain with its context. This sample is part of a study of blood T cell repertoires in COVID-19. Whole-study context: Samples representing acute and convalescent COVID-19 were sourced from the United States, Italy and Spain.

Participant reports of clinical history set cohort assignment. Each recovered donor of Cohort 3 presented with two negative PCRs, clearance, or symptom resolution. CDR1 is LNHDA and CDR2 is SQIVND in the germline V gene (reference sequence). The J segment lost 8 bases and the V segment lost 5 bases, leaving 13 bases of the junction unmatched. The CDR3 has 15 amino acids. In the original analysis: Researchers report that nucleated cell counts were estimated from reference gene primer amplification. Profiling relied on immunoSEQ multiplex PCR, and the TCRdb table lists in-frame clones only, not all of them. V and J calls and clone size are copied from that table; D and trimming were computed from the DNA. The sample lists 200,000 or so clones; approximately 84% were seen once.

This chain uses TRBV19 with TRBJ1-2; TRBD1 matches 8 bases. The clonotype originates from a man aged 35 to 55 who had recovered from COVID-19. The sample consisted of PBMCs or T cells enriched from blood (not recorded which). The chain's CDR3 is CASSGDSQGARGYTF. In DNA, the CDR3 is TGTGCCAGTAGTGGAGATTCCCAGGGGGCAAGAGGCTACACCTTC.